Listed here are 21 T cell receptor beta chains from one sample, sequenced in a study of Ad26.COV2.S vaccination and SARS-CoV-2 variants. Assay: immunoSEQ multiplex PCR; the TCRdb copy retains only in-frame clones and omits some. The data show fewer than 400,000 clones, around 84% seen once. The sample's treatment: roughly 20 received Ad26.COV2.S at low or high dose, single or two shots; several received placebo; per-sample allocation not given. Day 63 following the first vaccine or placebo injection was when the samples were taken. Sequenced here: peripheral blood, sampled in a trial of Ad26.COV2.S vaccine versus placebo. These receptors all stem from a person between 18 and 65 years old who received the Ad26.COV2.S COVID-19 vaccine or a placebo.

The rearrangement uses TRBV5-4 and TRBJ1-1, with TRBD1 matching over 9 bases. The CDR3 runs 16 residues. V trimming: 5 bases; J trimming: 4 bases; junction bases outside the gene matches: 12. CDR1 is SGHNT, CDR2 YYREEE, per germline (reference sequence). The DNA of the CDR3 is TGTGCCAGCAGTCCACGAGCCGGACAGGGGAGCACTGAAGCTTTCTTT. Protein product: CASSPRAGQGSTEAFF.

The V call is TRBV6-5, the J call TRBJ1-1, with 8 bases identical to TRBD1. There are 15 residues in the CDR3. After removal of 6 bases from V and 1 base from J, the junction contained 7 bases not matched to a gene. Germline-derived CDR1 and CDR2 are MNHEY and SVGAGI. The CDR3, as DNA: TGTGCCAGCAGGTCCCGGACAGGGAGGAACACTGAAGCTTTCTTT. Translation gives CASRSRTGRNTEAFF.

The chain links TRBV6-5 to TRBJ1-5; D may be TRBD1 (6 bases). This CDR3 contains 13 residues. V lost 11 bases and J 1 base, leaving 12 bases between the germline ends. Looked up from germline, CDR1 is MNHEY and CDR2 is SVGAGI. CDR3 sequence (DNA): TGTGCCGGCCAGACAGGAAGCAATCAGCCCCAGCATTTT. Its translation: CAGQTGSNQPQHF.

This chain joins TRBV7-9 and TRBJ1-4; no reliable D call. This CDR3 spans 14 amino acids. The germline gives CDR1 SEHNR, CDR2 FQNEAQ (reference sequence). With 1 base removed from V and 4 bases from J, the gap between germline ends came to 7 bases. CDR3 amino acids: CASSLGADNEKLFF. CDR3 DNA: TGTGCCAGCAGCTTAGGGGCAGATAATGAAAAACTGTTTTTT.

The chain is built from TRBV10-3 and TRBJ2-7, with D hard to call. Deletions cut 3 bases from V and 5 bases from J, with 17 bases between. This CDR3 is 15 amino acids long. Germline CDR1 is ENHRY and CDR2 is SYGVKD. CDR3 residues: CAISERTQHLDEQYF. The CDR3 DNA is TGTGCCATCAGTGAACGTACCCAGCATCTGGACGAGCAGTACTTC.

The chain couples TRBV18 to TRBJ1-1; tentatively, D is TRBD1 (5 bases). Per germline, CDR1 KGHSH and CDR2 LQKENI. The germline V and J ends were trimmed by 2 bases and 0 bases, with 10 bases remaining between them. The CDR3 is 15 amino acids. For the CDR3, the DNA is TGTGCCAGCTCACCATCCGGGACGGTGAACACTGAAGCTTTCTTT. This gives the protein CASSPSGTVNTEAFF.

This chain connects TRBV27 to TRBJ1-2; the D gene is possibly TRBD1 (5 bases). Germline CDR1 is MNHEY and CDR2 is SMNVEV (reference sequence). This CDR3 region has 13 residues. V lost 2 bases and J lost 6, with 10 bases in between. For the CDR3, the DNA is TGTGCCAGCAGTTTAATCTGGGGGGATGGCTACACCTTC. Protein: CASSLIWGDGYTF.

This sequence joins TRBV7-2 and TRBJ1-5; D gene unclear. The V and J ends lost 5 bases and 2 bases respectively, with 16 bases between them. CDR3 length: 16 amino acids. CDR1 is SGHTA, CDR2 FQGNSA, per germline. The CDR3 is CASSLNVFGGNQPQHF. CDR3 in DNA: TGTGCCAGCAGCCTTAATGTCTTCGGGGGCAATCAGCCCCAGCATTTT.

The chain couples TRBV10-3 to TRBJ2-3, with unresolved D. V shed 2 bases and J shed 2 bases, with 8 bases lying between them. The CDR3 extends over 14 amino acids. From germline, CDR1 is ENHRY and CDR2 SYGVKD. For the CDR3, the DNA is TGTGCCATCAGTGAGCCTGCAGTCACAGATACGCAGTATTTT. Translation: CAISEPAVTDTQYF.

The chain employs TRBV5-1 and TRBJ2-3; TRBD1 matches at 9 bases. Germline V CDR1 and CDR2: SGHRS, YFSETQ. With V trimmed by 1 base and J by 0 bases, 9 bases remained unmatched. There are 18 residues in the CDR3. In DNA, the CDR3 is TGCGCCAGCAGCTTGACCGGGACAGGGATTTTCAGCACAGATACGCAGTATTTT. Its translation is CASSLTGTGIFSTDTQYF. Looking up the rest from reference TRBV5-1 and TRBJ2-3 gives the full variable domain: KAGVTQTPRYLIKTRGQQVTLSCSPISGHRSVSWYQQTPGQGLQFLFEYFSETQRNKGNFPGRFSGRQFSNSRSEMNVSTLELGDSALYLCASSLTGTGIFSTDTQYFGPGTRLTVL.

This clone was recorded a few times. The chain has TRBV30 and TRBJ2-3; TRBD2 matches at 10 bases. Germline V gene lookup returns CDR1 GTSNPN and CDR2 SVGIG (reference sequence). Trimming took 5 bases from V and 0 from J; bases not matched to a gene: 5. The CDR3 has 15 amino acids. The CDR3 DNA reads as TGTGCCTGGCAACAACTAGCGGGGAGCACAGATACGCAGTATTTT. This gives the protein CAWQQLAGSTDTQYF.

This chain links TRBV5-1 with TRBJ1-3; 9 positions match TRBD1. Germline values: CDR1 SGHRS, CDR2 YFSETQ. This CDR3 contains 16 residues. V lost 4 bases to trimming and J lost 1 base; unmatched junction nucleotides: 6. The CDR3 nucleotides read TGCGCCAGCAGCATTACAGGGGGCAGGTCTGGAAACACCATATATTTT. Translated: CASSITGGRSGNTIYF.

The chain links TRBV5-1 to TRBJ2-5; a weak D match, TRBD1 (5 bases). The length of the CDR3 is 15 residues. The V end was cut by 0 bases, the J end by 1 base, with 10 bases between. Germline assignment: CDR1 SGHRS and CDR2 YFSETQ. CDR3 region: CASSLDRMGQETQYF. The CDR3 coding sequence is TGCGCCAGCAGCTTGGACAGGATGGGCCAAGAGACCCAGTACTTC. Looking up the rest from reference TRBV5-1 and TRBJ2-5 gives the full variable domain: KAGVTQTPRYLIKTRGQQVTLSCSPISGHRSVSWYQQTPGQGLQFLFEYFSETQRNKGNFPGRFSGRQFSNSRSEMNVSTLELGDSALYLCASSLDRMGQETQYFGPGTRLLVL.

This rearrangement joins TRBV29-1 to TRBJ1-2; D perhaps matches TRBD1 (6 bases). Germline V lookup: CDR1 SQVTM, CDR2 ANQGSEA. The V end lost 4 bases, the J end lost 2 bases, and 11 bases lay between the germline ends. This CDR3 spans 13 amino acids. CDR3 region: CSVGAGENYGYTF. In DNA form, the CDR3 reads TGCAGCGTTGGGGCAGGGGAGAACTATGGCTACACCTTC.

This chain connects TRBV7-8 to TRBJ2-7; a weak D match, TRBD1 (7 bases). This CDR3 spans 15 amino acids. Germline assignment: CDR1 SGHVS and CDR2 FQNEAQ. V lost 0 bases, J lost 5 bases, and 14 bases lay in between. CDR3 sequence reads: CASSLARQGGHEQYF. CDR3 bases: TGTGCCAGCAGCTTAGCGCGTCAGGGGGGTCACGAGCAGTACTTC.

The chain recombines TRBV5-4 with TRBJ1-6, with D perhaps TRBD1 (6 bases). The CDR3 is made up of 16 amino acids. Trimming took 0 bases from V and 7 from J, leaving 14 bases between them. Per germline, CDR1 SGHNT and CDR2 YYREEE (reference sequence). CDR3 sequence (DNA): TGTGCCAGCAGCTTGGCCATCGGGGGCTCCAATTCACCCCTCCACTTT. It translates to CASSLAIGGSNSPLHF.

The chain carries TRBV4-1 and TRBJ1-4; D uncertain. The CDR3 is made up of 14 amino acids. Trimming removed 2 bases at V and 4 bases at J, with 8 bases between. Germline V CDR1 and CDR2: MGHRA, YSYEKL. DNA for the CDR3: TGCGCCAGCAGCCAAACGCGGCGTAATGAAAAACTGTTTTTT. It is translated as CASSQTRRNEKLFF.

The chain couples TRBV6-2 or TRBV6-3 to TRBJ2-5; a weak D match, TRBD1 (5 bases). Trimming left V 4 bases short and J 2 bases short, with 14 bases between. The CDR3 runs to 15 residues. Germline CDR1 MNHEY, CDR2 SVGEGT. CDR3 bases: TGTGCCAGCAGTTTGTCCGGCAGGGAACAAGAGACCCAGTACTTC. It is translated as CASSLSGREQETQYF.

The rearrangement joins TRBV6-5 to TRBJ2-3, with 8 bases identical to TRBD2. With 6 bases clipped from V and 6 bases from J, the junction kept 5 bases outside the gene matches. The CDR3 spans 13 residues. Germline CDR1 MNHEY, CDR2 SVGAGI. In DNA form, the CDR3 reads TGTGCCAGCAGCGGGGGGGGGCCGGATACGCAGTATTTT. It codes for CASSGGGPDTQYF.

The V gene is TRBV9, the J gene TRBJ1-1; D perhaps matches TRBD1 (6 bases). The CDR3 contains 14 residues. Trimming took 2 bases from V and 1 from J, leaving 9 bases between them. CDR1 is SGDLS and CDR2 is YYNGEE in the germline V gene. CDR3 nucleotides: TGTGCCAGCAGCGTGGGGGCACCGAACACTGAAGCTTTCTTT. Translating gives CASSVGAPNTEAFF. Using reference TRBV9 and TRBJ1-1 for the parts outside the CDR3, the full variable domain is DSGVTQTPKHLITATGQRVTLRCSPRSGDLSVYWYQQSLDQGLQFLIQYYNGEERAKGNILERFSAQQFPDLHSELNLSSLELGDSALYFCASSVGAPNTEAFFGQGTRLTVV.

V and J are TRBV3-1 (or the pseudogene TRBV3-2) and TRBJ1-4; 10 bases fit TRBD1. Germline V gene data show CDR1 as LGHDT and CDR2 as YNNKEL (reference sequence). CDR3 length: 16 residues. The J segment lost 8 bases and the V segment lost 2 bases, leaving 8 bases of the junction unmatched. The CDR3 is CASSQRGQGFREKLFF. The CDR3 DNA reads TGTGCCAGCAGCCAACGGGGACAGGGGTTTCGGGAAAAACTGTTTTTT.